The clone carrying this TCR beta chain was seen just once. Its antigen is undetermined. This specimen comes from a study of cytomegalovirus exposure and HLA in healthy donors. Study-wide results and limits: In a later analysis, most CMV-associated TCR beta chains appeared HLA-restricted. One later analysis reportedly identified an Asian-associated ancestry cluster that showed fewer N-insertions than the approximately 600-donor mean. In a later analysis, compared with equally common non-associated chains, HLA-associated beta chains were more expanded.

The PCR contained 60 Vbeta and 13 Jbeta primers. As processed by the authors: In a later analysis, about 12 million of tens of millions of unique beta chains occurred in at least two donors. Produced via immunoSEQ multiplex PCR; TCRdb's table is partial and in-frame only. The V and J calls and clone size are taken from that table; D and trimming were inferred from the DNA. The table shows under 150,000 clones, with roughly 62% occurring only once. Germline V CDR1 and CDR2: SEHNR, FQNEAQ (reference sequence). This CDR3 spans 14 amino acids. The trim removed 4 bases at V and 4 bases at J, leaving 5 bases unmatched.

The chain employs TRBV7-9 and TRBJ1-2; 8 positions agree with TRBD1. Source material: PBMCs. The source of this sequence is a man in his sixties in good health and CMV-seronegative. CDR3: CASSSGTGLYGYTF. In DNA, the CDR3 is TGTGCCAGCAGCTCAGGGACAGGCCTCTATGGCTACACCTTC.